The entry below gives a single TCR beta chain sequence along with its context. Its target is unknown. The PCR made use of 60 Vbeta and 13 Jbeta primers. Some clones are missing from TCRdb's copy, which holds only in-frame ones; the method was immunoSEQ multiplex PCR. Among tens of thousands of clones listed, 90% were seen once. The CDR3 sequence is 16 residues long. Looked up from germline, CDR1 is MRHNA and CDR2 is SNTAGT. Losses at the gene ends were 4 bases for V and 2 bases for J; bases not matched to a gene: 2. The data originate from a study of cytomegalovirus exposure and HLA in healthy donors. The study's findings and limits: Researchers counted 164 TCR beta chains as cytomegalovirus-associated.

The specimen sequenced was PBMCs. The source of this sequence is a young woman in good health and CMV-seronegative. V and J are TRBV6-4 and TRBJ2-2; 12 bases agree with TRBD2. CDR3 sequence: CASSGTSGTNTGELFF. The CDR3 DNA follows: TGTGCCAGCAGTGGGACTAGCGGGACCAACACCGGGGAGCTGTTTTTT.